The clone carrying this T cell receptor beta chain was seen only a few times. Germline loops: CDR1 SGHKS, CDR2 YYEKEE (reference sequence). Trimming removed 4 bases at V and 0 bases at J, with 13 bases between. The CDR3 totals 15 residues. The entry originates in a study of molecular identifiers for immune sequencing clone quantification. With listed TCR primers and previously described methods, bulk TCR libraries were prepared. TCRdb analysed the PCR reads with MiXCR anew, one entry per CDR3 protein. The profile covers some 91,000 distinct CDR3 sequences, with 24% appearing a single time and 0.94% taken by the ten largest. Sorted cell numbers of roughly 17,000 to 1,000,000, with 10%, 30% or 50% RNA, served as input for naive CD8 libraries. Sorted naive CD8 T cells were those defined as CD8+CD4-CCR7+CD45RA+.

This sequence originates from a human donor in good health. Some libraries in this study had Jurkat cell RNA spiked in. The chain employs TRBV5-5 and TRBJ1-1; D call uncertain. Sequencing used naive CD8+ T cells from blood, with Jurkat cell RNA spiked in. Subset noted: FACS-sorted CD8+CD4-CCR7+CD45RA+ naive T cells. CDR3 bases: TGTGCCAGCAGCCCCGTGGAGGAAATGAACACTGAAGCTTTCTTT. This codes for CASSPVEEMNTEAFF.